The clone carrying this TCR beta chain was detected once. Its target is not known. CD4+ T cells from unexposed donors were obtained before the COVID-19 pandemic (2011-2018). These data belong to a study of CD4 T cells in relation to SARS-CoV-2 and coronaviruses. In the study overall: The restricting HLA molecule for shared crossreactive spike epitopes was mapped. Whole-study findings and limits: Culture-expanded clones reflect memory recall rather than primary priming during culture. Crossreactive clones expanded significantly less to SARS-CoV-2 than monoreactive clones.

Uncultured naive and memory CD4+ T cells supplied DNA for deep TCR-beta sequencing. Data came from immunoSEQ multiplex PCR; TCRdb stores just in-frame clones and leaves some out. The sample carries some 68,000 clones, more than 80% recorded once. The sample comprised naive CD4+ T cells from PBMCs. Subset here: naive CD4+ T cells isolated by negative enrichment. This TCR was recovered from a human donor in good health.

DNA for the CDR3: TGTGCCAGCAGTTTAACCCTAGGGAACACAGGGCGCTACGAGCAGTACTTC. Its protein product is CASSLTLGNTGRYEQYF. The gene calls are TRBV27 and TRBJ2-7, with a tentative D call TRBD1 (6 bases). Per the germline V gene, CDR1 is MNHEY and CDR2 is SMNVEV (reference sequence). V was cut by 2 bases and J by 3 bases, with 20 bases left in between. The CDR3 totals 17 residues.